These 10 T cell receptor beta chains share one sample of origin, sequenced in a study of T cell responses to AZD1222 COVID-19 vaccine. Measured with immunoSEQ multiplex PCR; TCRdb has only the in-frame clones, and not every one. Of approximately 110,000 clones detected, 88% appear once; the ten largest clones hold 2% to 3%. Source: peripheral blood, taken on day 0 of AZD1222 vaccination. These receptors were obtained from an adult in good health.

J is TRBJ1-6 and V is TRBV18; weak D call: TRBD1 (5 bases). Per germline, CDR1 KGHSH and CDR2 LQKENI. The CDR3 runs 16 residues. Trimming removed 3 bases at V and 5 bases at J, with 14 bases between. The CDR3 loop reads CASSPKGAGNNSPLHF. The CDR3, as DNA: TGTGCCAGCTCACCGAAAGGGGCCGGAAATAATTCACCCCTCCACTTT.

The chain employs TRBV5-8 and TRBJ2-7; 8 bases map to TRBD1. From germline, CDR1 is SGHTS and CDR2 YDEGEE. CDR3 length equals 18 residues. J was trimmed by 6 bases and V by 0 bases; bases with no gene match: 17. In DNA form, the CDR3 reads TGTGCCAGCAGCTTGGCCGTCGGACAGGGCAACAGTAGGGGCGAGCAGTACTTC. It yields the protein CASSLAVGQGNSRGEQYF. The variable domain in full, completed from reference TRBV5-8 and TRBJ2-7, reads EAGVTQSPTHLIKTRGQQATLRCSPISGHTSVYWYQQALGLGLQFLLWYDEGEERNRGNFPPRFSGRQFPNYSSELNVNALELEDSALYLCASSLAVGQGNSRGEQYFGPGTRLTVT.

CDR3 in amino acids: CASSPGTGYSNQPQHF. The CDR3 nucleotides read TGTGCCAGCAGCCCTGGGACAGGCTATAGCAATCAGCCCCAGCATTTT. This sequence joins TRBV7-9 and TRBJ1-5; TRBD1 aligns across 8 bases. With V trimmed by 5 bases and J by 0 bases, 6 bases remained unmatched. Germline CDR1 SEHNR, CDR2 FQNEAQ (reference sequence). This CDR3 region has 16 residues.

The rearrangement links TRBV13 to TRBJ2-2; 10 bases align to TRBD2. V gave up 5 bases and J gave up 2 bases; unmatched junction bases: 11. Germline values: CDR1 PRHDT, CDR2 FYEKMQ (reference sequence). The CDR3 totals 18 residues. DNA of the CDR3: TGTGCCAGCAGCCCCAAACGGACTAGCGGAGCTAACACCGGGGAGCTGTTTTTT. It codes for CASSPKRTSGANTGELFF.

The J gene is TRBJ2-7, the V gene TRBV4-2; 8 bases agree with TRBD2. Germline CDR1 LGHNA, CDR2 YNFKEQ. The V gene end was trimmed by 2 bases and the J gene end by 2 bases; junction bases not matched to a gene: 5. The CDR3 runs to 15 residues. The CDR3 sequence is CASSQPGLGTYEQYF. In nucleotides, the CDR3 is TGTGCCAGCAGCCAACCGGGACTAGGAACCTACGAGCAGTACTTC.

The CDR3 reads CASSPRRGTHQSPLHF. CDR3 DNA: TGTGCCAGTAGTCCCAGGAGAGGAACACACCAATCACCCCTCCACTTT. The chain uses TRBV19 and TRBJ1-6; D is unresolved. V lost 5 bases and J lost 10, with 21 bases in between. CDR1 and CDR2 from the germline V gene are LNHDA and SQIVND (reference sequence). CDR3 length: 16 residues.

This chain joins TRBV28 and TRBJ1-4; D gene unclear. CDR1 and CDR2 from the germline V gene are MDHEN and SYDVKM. The CDR3 spans 16 residues. V shed 10 bases and J shed 8 bases, with 26 bases lying between them. CDR3 DNA: TGTGCCACCTATGCAAATGGCTTCGCTGAGGACGAAAAACTGTTTTTT. Protein sequence: CATYANGFAEDEKLFF.

The V call is TRBV2, the J call TRBJ2-4, with 12 bases aligning to TRBD2. Looked up from germline, CDR1 is SNHLY and CDR2 is FYNNEI. V dropped 0 bases and J dropped 3; count of bases not matched to a gene: 6. The CDR3 is made up of 18 amino acids. CDR3 in DNA: TGTGCCAGCAGTGAAGCGGGACTAGCGGGTTCAGGCAAAAACATTCAGTACTTC. This translates into CASSEAGLAGSGKNIQYF. Supplemented by reference TRBV2 and TRBJ2-4, the full variable domain reads EPEVTQTPSHQVTQMGQEVILRCVPISNHLYFYWYRQILGQKVEFLVSFYNNEISEKSEIFDDQFSVERPDGSNFTLKIRSTKLEDSAMYFCASSEAGLAGSGKNIQYFGAGTRLSVL.

This clone has a single count. The chain combines TRBV3-1 (or the pseudogene TRBV3-2) with TRBJ1-3; perhaps TRBD1 as D (6 bases). Germline CDR1 reads LGHDT; CDR2 reads YNNKEL (reference sequence). This CDR3 is 16 amino acids long. V dropped 4 bases and J dropped 6 bases, with 19 bases sitting between them. CDR3 DNA sequence: TGTGCCAGCAGCCGAGAAGAGGGGGGAGCTAAAAACACCATATATTTT. This gives the protein CASSREEGGAKNTIYF.

The chain uses TRBV5-5 and TRBJ1-2; 7 bases line up with TRBD1. The CDR3 loop spans 13 amino acids. CDR1 and CDR2 from the germline V gene are SGHKS and YYEKEE (reference sequence). Losses at the gene ends were 4 bases for V and 6 bases for J; bases not matched to a gene: 6. The CDR3 DNA reads as TGTGCCAGCAGCGTAGGGGGCTTGGATGGCTACACCTTC. The encoded protein is CASSVGGLDGYTF.